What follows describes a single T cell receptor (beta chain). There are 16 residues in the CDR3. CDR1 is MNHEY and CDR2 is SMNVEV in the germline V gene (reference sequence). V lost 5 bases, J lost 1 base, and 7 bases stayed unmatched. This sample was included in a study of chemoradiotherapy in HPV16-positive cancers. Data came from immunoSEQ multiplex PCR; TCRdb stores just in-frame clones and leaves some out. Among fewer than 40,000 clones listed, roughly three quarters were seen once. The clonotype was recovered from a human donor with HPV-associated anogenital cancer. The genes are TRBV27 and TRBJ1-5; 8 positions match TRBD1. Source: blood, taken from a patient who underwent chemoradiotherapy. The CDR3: CASSAGTGRSNQPQHF. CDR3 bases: TGTGCCAGCAGTGCAGGGACAGGTCGAAGCAATCAGCCCCAGCATTTT.